This T cell receptor (beta chain) was obtained from a study of CXCR3-negative and CXCR3-positive naive CD8 T cells. On the study more broadly: Some 150 million TRB reads in total, about 1.5 +/- 0.3 million per library.

CDR3 size: 16 residues. Germline V gives CDR1 SGHDN, CDR2 FVKESK. The TRB libraries of cDNA were built by UMI-labeled 5' RACE. TCRdb reanalyzed the 5' RACE reads and collapses them to one entry per CDR3 protein, without DNA. This sample carries around 140,000 distinct CDR3 sequences, with 0.45% to 0.55% going to the ten biggest clones. CD45RO-CCR7+CD27+CD95- was the phenotype of naive CD8+ T cells. Sequenced sample: naive CXCR3- CD8+ T cells from blood. Subset meaning: CD45RO-CCR7+CD27+CD95- naive CD8+ T cells lacking CXCR3 (TNR3-). The chain has TRBV14 and TRBJ2-1; TCRdb proposes TRBD1, but this gene call is untestable without DNA. The receptor was isolated from a human donor in good health. Some clones in this sample may be carry-over from other donors' samples. This CDR3 reads CASSQPTGPTYNEQFF.